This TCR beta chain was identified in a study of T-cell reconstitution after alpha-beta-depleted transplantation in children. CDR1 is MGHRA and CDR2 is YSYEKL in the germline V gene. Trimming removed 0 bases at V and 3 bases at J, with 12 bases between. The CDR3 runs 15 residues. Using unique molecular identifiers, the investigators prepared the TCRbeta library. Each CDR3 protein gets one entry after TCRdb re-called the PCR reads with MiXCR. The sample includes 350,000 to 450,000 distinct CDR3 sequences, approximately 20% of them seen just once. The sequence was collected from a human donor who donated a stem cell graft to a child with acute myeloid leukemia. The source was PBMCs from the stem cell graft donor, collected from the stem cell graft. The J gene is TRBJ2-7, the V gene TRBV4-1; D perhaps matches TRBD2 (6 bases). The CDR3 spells CASSQEGGANYEQYF. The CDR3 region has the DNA TGCGCCAGCAGCCAAGAAGGCGGGGCGAACTACGAGCAGTACTTC.